Listed below are T cell receptor beta chains from one sample, sequenced in a study of T cell changes during pregnancy in multiple sclerosis. Clones were sequenced by immunoSEQ multiplex PCR, and TCRdb holds only the in-frame ones, with some missing. In the table there are approximately 63,000 clones, 85% to 95% of which are singletons. Sequences were derived from CD8+ T cells from peripheral blood mononuclear cells, sampled in the third trimester of pregnancy. The receptors here all came from a female donor with multiple sclerosis, enrolled in a pregnancy study. The CDR3 runs from the conserved cysteine through the conserved F or W. The size entry is marked missing in some rows and otherwise reads once, few, many or a size class.

>.|TRBV10-3|TRBJ2-2
CAISESNQREYFGGELFF
>.|TRBV7-3|TRBJ2-5
CASSEGTSGQETQYF
>.|TRBV2|TRBJ1-1
CASRGGVTEAFF
>.|TRBV28|TRBJ2-7
CASSSSSEQYF
>once|TRBV6-1|TRBJ2-3
CASSEVLAGVTDTQYF
>.|TRBV27|TRBJ2-1
CASSSTSGRFNEQFF
>.|TRBV6-1|TRBJ2-1
CASSEAGGYNEQFF
>.|TRBV4-3|TRBJ2-7
CASSQEDSLAGYEQYF
>.|TRBV7-6|TRBJ2-7
CASSLGQDYEQYF
>.|TRBV5-4|TRBJ1-2
CASRDRVYNYGYTF
>once|TRBV29-1|TRBJ1-1
CSVEPQTTPEAFF
>.|TRBV5-6|TRBJ1-4
CASSLVGQGEMDEKLFF
>.|TRBV9|TRBJ2-1
CASSGTRPYNEQFF
>.|TRBV5-1|TRBJ2-3
CASSLEGLAGTTDTQYF
>.|TRBV6-4|TRBJ2-3
CASSLTSGSTDTQYF
>.|TRBV5-5|TRBJ2-7
CASSGLGEQYF
>once|TRBV10-1|TRBJ2-3
CASSAGNTDTQYF
>.|TRBV6-6|TRBJ2-7
CASSYSPDRPYEQYF
>.|TRBV5-1|TRBJ2-7
CASSWGTGLGEQYF
>.|TRBV28|TRBJ2-7
CASSLPDRGEQYF
>once|TRBV15|TRBJ1-4
CATTGGGATNEKLFF
>.|TRBV27|TRBJ1-1
CASSLSLGANTEAFF
>.|TRBV7-9|TRBJ2-1
CASSLAGTSGRSSYNEQFF
>once|TRBV5-6|TRBJ2-5
CASSLELEETQYF
>.|TRBV20-1|TRBJ2-7
CSAADEQYF
>.|TRBV7-6|TRBJ1-4
CASSSGDEKLFF
>.|TRBV9|TRBJ2-1
CASSVGGRVNEQFF
>.|TRBV6-5|TRBJ2-2
CASSYPGIGTGELFF
>.|TRBV4-1|TRBJ2-5
CASSQDLETQYF
>.|TRBV12-5|TRBJ1-4
CASGLTDRGPANEKLFF
>once|TRBV9|TRBJ1-2
CASSVTTGRGYTF
>.|TRBV6-6|TRBJ2-2
CASMLAGDTGELFF
>.|TRBV29-1|TRBJ2-3
CSVEGAATQYF
>.|TRBV5-1|TRBJ1-1
CASSLVGLVNTEAFF
>.|TRBV7-9|TRBJ2-4
CASASGLAKNIQYF
>.|TRBV15|TRBJ1-2
CATSPTVGTGVGYTF
>.|TRBV5-1|TRBJ2-1
CASSPGLAGESSYNEQFF